These 3 T cell receptor beta chains were sequenced from one sample in a study of CD8 T cells in ankylosing spondylitis. Each CDR3 protein is one row after TCRdb ran MiXCR on the 5' RACE reads. This sample yields roughly 700,000 distinct CDR3 sequences, of which about 20% are seen a single time; roughly a fifth belongs to the top ten. Study observations and caveats: A TCR beta motif of fewer than 10 highly homologous variants seemed to mark ankylosing spondylitis blood.

The antigens these receptors bind are not known. Material for sequencing was blood, either unsorted or a sorted T cell fraction (not recorded which). The receptors were gathered from a male donor with ankylosing spondylitis.

The chain has TRBV6-6 and TRBJ2-3; D call uncertain. V lost 10 bases and J lost 0, with 11 bases in between. Germline CDR1 MNHNY, CDR2 SVGAGI (reference sequence). The CDR3 has 13 residues. CDR3 protein: CATSGASTDTQYF. DNA for the CDR3: TGTGCCACTTCGGGCGCCAGCACAGATACGCAGTATTTT.

This clonotype appeared a few times. The CDR3 is CASSLATPTGGITGELFF. CDR3 sequence (DNA): TGTGCCAGCAGCCTTGCTACCCCCACAGGGGGAATCACCGGGGAGCTGTTTTTT. This chain joins TRBV7-6 and TRBJ2-2; the match to TRBD1 covers 8 bases. The V segment lost 5 bases and the J segment 4 bases; nucleotides outside the gene matches: 15. From germline, CDR1 is SGHVS and CDR2 FNYEAQ. The CDR3 length is 18 residues.

The table lists this clonotype with a few counts. The chain carries TRBV3-1 and TRBJ2-7; D remains ambiguous. This CDR3 region has 13 residues. Germline-derived CDR1 and CDR2 are LGHDT and YNNKEL (reference sequence). V was cut by 1 base and J by 4 bases, with 8 bases left in between. The CDR3 nucleotides are TGTGCCAGCAGCCAAGTGCAGCCGTACGAGCAGTACTTC. Its protein product is CASSQVQPYEQYF.